The clone carrying this TCR beta chain was seen more than once but under ten times. Its matching antigen is unknown. These data come from a study of human T cells and chemical hapten exposure. Study-level findings and limits: Against controls, expanded TCRs gave rise to significantly more large CDR3 similarity clusters.

Stated time point: patch test 2, 6 weeks after DPC sensitization. Treatment meaning: therapeutic diphenylcyclopropenone sensitization with weekly scalp DPC. Each patch test followed a blood draw. Donors, patients with alopecia ranging from 18 to 70 years old and judged suitable for DPC, provided samples. The CDR3 loop spans 12 amino acids. CDR1 SQVTM and CDR2 ANQGSEA come from the germline V gene. V trimming: 6 bases; J trimming: 5 bases; junction bases outside the gene matches: 6. MiXCR, applied by TCRdb to the RACE reads, yields one record per CDR3 protein. Of under 100,000 distinct CDR3 sequences listed, about 10% are singletons.

V gene TRBV29-1 combines with J gene TRBJ2-7, with 8 bases lining up with TRBD1. This clonotype was sampled from a woman between 50 and 59 years old with alopecia areata. Some clones in this sample may be carry-over from other donors' samples. Sequencing was performed on whole blood, taken in connection with sensitization to the hapten diphenylcyclopropenone (DPC). The CDR3, as DNA: TGCAGCGTCTCACCAGGGGGCAACGAGCAGTACTTC. This codes for CSVSPGGNEQYF.